This TCR beta chain was observed in a study of blood T cell repertoires in COVID-19. Study-level background: The cDNA or gDNA used as material had been derived from T cells, B-cell-depleted T cells, or PBMCs.

This clone came up once. V gave up 4 bases and J gave up 0 bases; unmatched junction bases: 11. From germline, CDR1 is MGHRA and CDR2 YSYEKL. The CDR3 spans 18 residues. This table comes from immunoSEQ multiplex PCR, and its TCRdb copy is limited to in-frame clones, with some not included. The sample yields tens of thousands of clones, over 75% seen once. The chain combines TRBV4-1 with TRBJ1-5; 8 nucleotides match TRBD1. The TCR was taken from a human donor in a cohort sampled during active COVID-19. Material for sequencing was peripheral blood. This chain's CDR3 is CASSLAAGGSYSNQPQHF. Here the CDR3 DNA reads TGCGCCAGCAGCCTGGCGGCAGGGGGCTCCTATAGCAATCAGCCCCAGCATTTT.